This T cell receptor (beta chain) was observed in a study of shared clonotypes between healthy human individuals. Across the study: The cohort comprised a couple of women and a few men. Their ages spanned 18 to 49 years.

Deep was the level used in running the assay. Unsorted PBMCs provided DNA that was sequenced on ten immunoSEQ deep assay plates. This table comes from immunoSEQ multiplex PCR, and its TCRdb copy is limited to in-frame clones, with some not included. The data contain roughly 500,000 clones, 76% of them singletons. Each unsorted sample relied on approximately 94 million PBMCs as its source of genomic DNA. The CDR3 covers 14 residues. J lost 3 bases, V lost 6 bases, and 5 bases had no gene match. In germline, CDR1 is SNHLY, CDR2 FYNNEI. The J gene is TRBJ2-7, the V gene TRBV2; 10 nucleotides agree with TRBD2. Sample: PBMCs. The source is a woman aged 40 to 50 in good health. Some clones in this sample may be carry-over from other donors' samples. CDR3 sequence reads: CASSEGLAIYEQYF. DNA for the CDR3: TGTGCCAGCAGCGAGGGACTAGCGATCTACGAGCAGTACTTC.